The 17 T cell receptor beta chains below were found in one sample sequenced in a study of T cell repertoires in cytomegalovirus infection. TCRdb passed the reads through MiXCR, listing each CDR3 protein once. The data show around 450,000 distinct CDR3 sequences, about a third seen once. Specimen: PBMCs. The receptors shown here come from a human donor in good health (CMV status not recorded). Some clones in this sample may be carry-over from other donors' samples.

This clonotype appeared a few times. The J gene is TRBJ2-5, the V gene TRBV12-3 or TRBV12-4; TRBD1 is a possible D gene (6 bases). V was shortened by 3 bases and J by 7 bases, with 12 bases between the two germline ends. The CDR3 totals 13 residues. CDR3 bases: TGTGCCAGCAGTTTGGGACAATACGGGACCCAGTACTTC. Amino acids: CASSLGQYGTQYF.

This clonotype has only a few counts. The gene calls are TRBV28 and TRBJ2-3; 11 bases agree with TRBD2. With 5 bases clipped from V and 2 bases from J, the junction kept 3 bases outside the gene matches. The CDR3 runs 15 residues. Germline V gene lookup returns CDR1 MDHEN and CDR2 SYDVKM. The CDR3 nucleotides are TGTGCCAGCAGTATACTAGCGGGGGACACAGATACGCAGTATTTT. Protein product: CASSILAGDTDTQYF.

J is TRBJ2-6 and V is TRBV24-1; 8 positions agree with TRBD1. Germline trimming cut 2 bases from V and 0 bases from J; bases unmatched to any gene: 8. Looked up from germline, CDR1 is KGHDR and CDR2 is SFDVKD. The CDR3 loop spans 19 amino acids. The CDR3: CATSDSRTGSLSGANVLTF. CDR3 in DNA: TGTGCCACCAGTGATTCGAGGACAGGGTCTCTCTCTGGGGCCAACGTCCTGACTTTC.

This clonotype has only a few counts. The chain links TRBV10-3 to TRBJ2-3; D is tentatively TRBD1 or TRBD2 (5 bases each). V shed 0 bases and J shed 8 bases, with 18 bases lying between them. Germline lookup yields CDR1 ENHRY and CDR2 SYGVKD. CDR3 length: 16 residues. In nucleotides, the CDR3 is TGTGCCATCAGTGAGTCGACTCGTGGGGGTATGGGTACGCAGTATTTT. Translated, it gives CAISESTRGGMGTQYF.

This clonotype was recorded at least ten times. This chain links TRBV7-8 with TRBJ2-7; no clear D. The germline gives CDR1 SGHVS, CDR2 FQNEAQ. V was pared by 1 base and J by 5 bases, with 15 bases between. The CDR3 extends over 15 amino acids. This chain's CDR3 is CASSLEAVLQNEQYF. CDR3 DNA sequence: TGTGCCAGCAGCTTAGAAGCAGTTTTACAAAACGAGCAGTACTTC.

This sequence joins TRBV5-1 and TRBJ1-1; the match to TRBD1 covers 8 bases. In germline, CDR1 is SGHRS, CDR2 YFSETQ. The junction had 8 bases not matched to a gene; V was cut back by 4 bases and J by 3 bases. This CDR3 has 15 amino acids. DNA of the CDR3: TGCGCCAGCAGCAGGACAGGGATTCGAGACACTGAAGCTTTCTTT. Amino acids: CASSRTGIRDTEAFF. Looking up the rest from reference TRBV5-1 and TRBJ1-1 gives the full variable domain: KAGVTQTPRYLIKTRGQQVTLSCSPISGHRSVSWYQQTPGQGLQFLFEYFSETQRNKGNFPGRFSGRQFSNSRSEMNVSTLELGDSALYLCASSRTGIRDTEAFFGQGTRLTVV.

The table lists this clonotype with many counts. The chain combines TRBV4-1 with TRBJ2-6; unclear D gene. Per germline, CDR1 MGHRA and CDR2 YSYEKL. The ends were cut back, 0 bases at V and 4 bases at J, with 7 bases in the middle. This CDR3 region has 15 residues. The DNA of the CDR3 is TGCGCCAGCAGCCAAGACCCGAGCGGGGCCAACGTCCTGACTTTC. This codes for CASSQDPSGANVLTF.

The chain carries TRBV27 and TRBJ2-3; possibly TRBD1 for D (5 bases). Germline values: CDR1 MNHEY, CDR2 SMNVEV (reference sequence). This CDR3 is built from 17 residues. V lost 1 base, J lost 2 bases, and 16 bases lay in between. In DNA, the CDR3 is TGTGCCAGCAGTTTATTTCCGGTCAGGGCGTTCACAGATACGCAGTATTTT. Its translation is CASSLFPVRAFTDTQYF.

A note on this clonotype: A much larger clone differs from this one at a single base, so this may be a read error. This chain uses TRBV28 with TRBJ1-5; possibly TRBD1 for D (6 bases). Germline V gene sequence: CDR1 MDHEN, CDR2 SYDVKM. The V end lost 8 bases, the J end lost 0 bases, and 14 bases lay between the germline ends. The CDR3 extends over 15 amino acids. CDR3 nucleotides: TGTGCCAGCTGTGCTGGGACACATAGCAATCAGCCCCAGCATTTT. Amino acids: CASCAGTHSNQPQHF.

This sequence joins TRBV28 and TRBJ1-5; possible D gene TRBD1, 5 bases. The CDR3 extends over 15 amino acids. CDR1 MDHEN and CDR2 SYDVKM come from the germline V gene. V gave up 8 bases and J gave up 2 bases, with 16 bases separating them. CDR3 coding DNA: TGTGCCAGCGCCTCGGGGGGTAGTGGCAATCAGCCCCAGCATTTT. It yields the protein CASASGGSGNQPQHF.

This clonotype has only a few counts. CDR3 in DNA: TGTGCCAGCAGTCTAGGGTTACAGCCCCAGCATTTT. Amino acid sequence: CASSLGLQPQHF. The J gene is TRBJ1-5, the V gene TRBV28; D remains ambiguous. Germline-derived CDR1 and CDR2 are MDHEN and SYDVKM. The CDR3 length is 12 residues. The V and J ends lost 5 bases and 7 bases respectively, with 9 bases between them.

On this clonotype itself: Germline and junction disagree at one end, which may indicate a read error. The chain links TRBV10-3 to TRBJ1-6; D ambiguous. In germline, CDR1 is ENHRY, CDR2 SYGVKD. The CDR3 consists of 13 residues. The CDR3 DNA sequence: TGTGTCATCAGAATAGGTGAGGGTTCACCCCTCCACTTT. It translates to CVIRIGEGSPLHF.

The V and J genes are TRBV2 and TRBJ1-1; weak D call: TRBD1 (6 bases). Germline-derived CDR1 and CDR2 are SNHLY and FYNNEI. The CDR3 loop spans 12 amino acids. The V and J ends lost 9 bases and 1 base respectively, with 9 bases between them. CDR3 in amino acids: CARGARNTEAFF. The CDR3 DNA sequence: TGTGCCAGGGGGGCACGGAACACTGAAGCTTTCTTT.

CDR3 coding DNA: TGTGCCAGCAGCTTAGGTTCGCGGTACGACACTGAAGCTTTCTTT. Its protein product is CASSLGSRYDTEAFF. The chain employs TRBV11-2 and TRBJ1-1; no reliable D call. CDR3 size: 15 residues. V was clipped by 1 base and J by 3 bases, with 12 bases between them. Germline V gene sequence: CDR1 SGHAT, CDR2 FQNNGV.

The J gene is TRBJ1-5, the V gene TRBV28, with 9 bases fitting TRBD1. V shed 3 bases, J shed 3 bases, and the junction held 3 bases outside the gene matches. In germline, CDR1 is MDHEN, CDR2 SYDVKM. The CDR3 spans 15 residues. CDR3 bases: TGTGCCAGCAGTTTCGGGACAGGGCACAATCAGCCCCAGCATTTT. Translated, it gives CASSFGTGHNQPQHF.

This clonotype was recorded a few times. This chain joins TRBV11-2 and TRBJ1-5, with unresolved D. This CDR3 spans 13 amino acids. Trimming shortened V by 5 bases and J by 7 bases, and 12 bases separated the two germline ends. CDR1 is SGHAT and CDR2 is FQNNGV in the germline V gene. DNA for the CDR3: TGTGCCAGCAGCCCAACTTCGAAGCAGCCCCAGCATTTT. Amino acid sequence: CASSPTSKQPQHF.

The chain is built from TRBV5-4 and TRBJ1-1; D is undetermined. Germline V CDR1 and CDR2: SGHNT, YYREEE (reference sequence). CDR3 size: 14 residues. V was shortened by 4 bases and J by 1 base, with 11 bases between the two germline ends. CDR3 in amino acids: CASSPEVPNTEAFF. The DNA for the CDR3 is TGTGCCAGCAGCCCGGAGGTCCCGAACACTGAAGCTTTCTTT.